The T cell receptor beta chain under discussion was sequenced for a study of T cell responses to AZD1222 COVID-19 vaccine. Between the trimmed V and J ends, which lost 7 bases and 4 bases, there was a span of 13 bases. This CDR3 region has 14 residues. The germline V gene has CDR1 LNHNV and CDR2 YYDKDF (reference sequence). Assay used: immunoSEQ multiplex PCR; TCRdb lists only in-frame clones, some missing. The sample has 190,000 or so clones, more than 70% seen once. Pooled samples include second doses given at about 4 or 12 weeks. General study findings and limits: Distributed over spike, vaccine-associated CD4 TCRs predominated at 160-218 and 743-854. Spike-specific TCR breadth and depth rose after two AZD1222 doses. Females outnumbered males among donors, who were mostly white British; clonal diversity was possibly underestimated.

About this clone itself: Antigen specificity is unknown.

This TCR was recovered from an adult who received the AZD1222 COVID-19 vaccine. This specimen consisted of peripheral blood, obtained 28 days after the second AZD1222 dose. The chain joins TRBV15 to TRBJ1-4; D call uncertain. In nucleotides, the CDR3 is TGTGCCACCACCCCAGGCTACCTTAATGAAAAACTGTTTTTT. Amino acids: CATTPGYLNEKLFF.